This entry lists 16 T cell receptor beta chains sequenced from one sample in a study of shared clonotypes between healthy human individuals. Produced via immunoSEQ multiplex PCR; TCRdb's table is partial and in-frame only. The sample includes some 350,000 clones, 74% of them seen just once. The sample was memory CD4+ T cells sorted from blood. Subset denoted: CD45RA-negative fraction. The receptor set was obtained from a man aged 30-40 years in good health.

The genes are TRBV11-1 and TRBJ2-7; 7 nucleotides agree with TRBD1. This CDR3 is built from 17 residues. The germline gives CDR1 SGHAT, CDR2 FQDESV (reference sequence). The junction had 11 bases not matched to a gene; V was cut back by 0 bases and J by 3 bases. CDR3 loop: CASSLALGQDILYEQYF. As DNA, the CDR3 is TGTGCCAGCAGCTTAGCGCTCGGACAGGACATACTCTACGAGCAGTACTTC.

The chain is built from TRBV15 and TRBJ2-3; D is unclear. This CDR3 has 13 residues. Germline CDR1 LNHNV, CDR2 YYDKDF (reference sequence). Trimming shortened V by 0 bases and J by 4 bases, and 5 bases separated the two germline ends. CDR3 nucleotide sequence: TGTGCCACCAGCAGAGACCGGTCAGATACGCAGTATTTT. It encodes CATSRDRSDTQYF.

The CDR3 coding sequence is TGCGCCAGCAGGGACTTGGATGGGGAGCTGTTTTTT. As protein: CASRDLDGELFF. This chain joins TRBV10-2 and TRBJ2-2; maybe TRBD2 (5 bases). V lost 6 bases to trimming and J lost 8 bases, with 10 bases between them. The CDR3 is made up of 12 amino acids. In germline, CDR1 is WSHSY, CDR2 SAAADI.

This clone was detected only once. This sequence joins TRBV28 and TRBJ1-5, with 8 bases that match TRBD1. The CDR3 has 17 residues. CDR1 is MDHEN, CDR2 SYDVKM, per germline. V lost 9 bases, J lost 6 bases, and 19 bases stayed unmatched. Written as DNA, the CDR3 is TGTGCCAGTTCGCGGGGGGCAGGGGGCGACTCGGGTCAGCCCCAGCATTTT. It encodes CASSRGAGGDSGQPQHF.

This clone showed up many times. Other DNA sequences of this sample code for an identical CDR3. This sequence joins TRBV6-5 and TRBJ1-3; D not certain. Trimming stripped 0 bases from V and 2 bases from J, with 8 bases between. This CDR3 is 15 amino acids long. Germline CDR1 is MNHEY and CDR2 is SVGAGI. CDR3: CASSYSEGTGNTIYF. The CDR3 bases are TGTGCCAGCAGTTACTCGGAGGGAACTGGAAACACCATATATTTT.

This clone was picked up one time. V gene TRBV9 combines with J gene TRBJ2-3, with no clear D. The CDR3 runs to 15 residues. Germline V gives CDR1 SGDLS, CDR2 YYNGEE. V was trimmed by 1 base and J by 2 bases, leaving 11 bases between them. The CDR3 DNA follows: TGTGCCAGCAGCGTAAGTTCGTCATACACAGATACGCAGTATTTT. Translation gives CASSVSSSYTDTQYF.

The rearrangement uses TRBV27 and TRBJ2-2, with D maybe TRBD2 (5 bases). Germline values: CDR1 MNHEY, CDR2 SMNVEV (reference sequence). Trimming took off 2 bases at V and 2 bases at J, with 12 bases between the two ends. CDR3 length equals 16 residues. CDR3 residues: CASSLVSSSNTGELFF. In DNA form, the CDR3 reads TGTGCCAGCAGTTTAGTTTCTTCTAGCAACACCGGGGAGCTGTTTTTT.

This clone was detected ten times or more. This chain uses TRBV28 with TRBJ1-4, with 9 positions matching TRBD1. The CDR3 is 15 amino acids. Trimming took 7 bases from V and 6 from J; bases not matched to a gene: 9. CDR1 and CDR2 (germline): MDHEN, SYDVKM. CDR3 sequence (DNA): TGTGCCAGCACACCCACGGGACAGGGTCATGAAAAACTGTTTTTT. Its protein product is CASTPTGQGHEKLFF. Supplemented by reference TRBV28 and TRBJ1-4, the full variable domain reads DVKVTQSSRYLVKRTGEKVFLECVQDMDHENMFWYRQDPGLGLRLIYFSYDVKMKEKGDIPEGYSVSREKKERFSLILESASTNQTSMYLCASTPTGQGHEKLFFGSGTQLSVL.

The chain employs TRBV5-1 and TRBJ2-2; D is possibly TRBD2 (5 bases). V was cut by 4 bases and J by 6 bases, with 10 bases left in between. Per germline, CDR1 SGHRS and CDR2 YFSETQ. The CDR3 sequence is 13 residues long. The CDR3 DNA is TGCGCCAGCAGCCCGCTCGGGGCCGGGGAGCTGTTTTTT. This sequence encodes CASSPLGAGELFF.

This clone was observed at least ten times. CDR3 in amino acids: CASSYALGSHLEQFF. The DNA of the CDR3 is TGTGCCAGCAGCTACGCCCTTGGCTCTCACCTTGAGCAGTTCTTC. V usage is TRBV7-2 and J usage is TRBJ2-1; D uncertain. V was trimmed by 4 bases and J by 9 bases, leaving 19 bases between them. The CDR3 runs 15 residues. Germline V gene sequence: CDR1 SGHTA, CDR2 FQGNSA.

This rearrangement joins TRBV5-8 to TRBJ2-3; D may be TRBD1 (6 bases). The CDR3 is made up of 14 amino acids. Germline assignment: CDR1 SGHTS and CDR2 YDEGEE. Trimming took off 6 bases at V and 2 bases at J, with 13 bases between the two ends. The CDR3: CASTQGIHTDTQYF. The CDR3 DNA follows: TGTGCCAGCACCCAGGGGATCCACACAGATACGCAGTATTTT.

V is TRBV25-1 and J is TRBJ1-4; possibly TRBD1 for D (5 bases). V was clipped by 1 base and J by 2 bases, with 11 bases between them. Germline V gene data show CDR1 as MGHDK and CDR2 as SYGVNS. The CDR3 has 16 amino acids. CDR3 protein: CASSEFPGRTNEKLFF. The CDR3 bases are TGTGCCAGCAGTGAATTTCCAGGGCGGACTAATGAAAAACTGTTTTTT.

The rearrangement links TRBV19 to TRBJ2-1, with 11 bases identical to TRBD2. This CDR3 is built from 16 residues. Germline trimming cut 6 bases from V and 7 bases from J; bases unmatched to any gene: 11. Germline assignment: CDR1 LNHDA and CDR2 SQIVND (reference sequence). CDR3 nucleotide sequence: TGTGCCAGTAGACCCTCCCCTAGCGGGAGGTGGAATGAGCAGTTCTTC. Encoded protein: CASRPSPSGRWNEQFF. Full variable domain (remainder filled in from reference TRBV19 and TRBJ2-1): DGGITQSPKYLFRKEGQNVTLSCEQNLNHDAMYWYRQDPGQGLRLIYYSQIVNDFQKGDIAEGYSVSREKKESFPLTVTSAQKNPTAFYLCASRPSPSGRWNEQFFGPGTRLTVL.

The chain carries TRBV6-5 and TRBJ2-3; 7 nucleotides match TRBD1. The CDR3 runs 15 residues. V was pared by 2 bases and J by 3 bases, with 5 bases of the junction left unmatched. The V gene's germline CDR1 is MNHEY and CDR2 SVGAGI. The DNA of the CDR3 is TGTGCCAGCAGTTACACGGAGACAGGGACAGATACGCAGTATTTT. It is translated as CASSYTETGTDTQYF.

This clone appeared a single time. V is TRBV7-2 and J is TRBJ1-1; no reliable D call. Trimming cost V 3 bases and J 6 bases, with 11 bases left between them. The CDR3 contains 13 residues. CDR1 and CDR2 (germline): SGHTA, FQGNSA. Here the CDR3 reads CASSLERSAEAFF. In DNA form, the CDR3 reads TGTGCCAGCAGCTTGGAGCGGAGCGCTGAAGCTTTCTTT.

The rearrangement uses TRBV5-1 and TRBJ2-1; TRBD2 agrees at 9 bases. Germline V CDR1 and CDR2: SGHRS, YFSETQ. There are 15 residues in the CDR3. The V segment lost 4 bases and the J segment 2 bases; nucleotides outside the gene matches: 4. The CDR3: CASSVLAGTYNEQFF. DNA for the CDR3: TGCGCCAGCAGCGTCCTAGCGGGAACCTACAATGAGCAGTTCTTC.